This TCR beta chain was found in a study of blood T cell repertoires in COVID-19. The method was immunoSEQ multiplex PCR; TCRdb's version includes in-frame clones alone and lacks a portion of them. Here the sample spans about 190,000 clones, roughly 89% being singletons. The junction had 14 bases not matched to a gene; V was cut back by 5 bases and J by 7 bases. This CDR3 has 16 amino acids. The V gene's germline CDR1 is MDHEN and CDR2 SYDVKM. The source is a man aged 50-59 years with acute or convalescent COVID-19. V is TRBV28 and J is TRBJ1-2; TRBD1 aligns across 9 bases. Material for sequencing was peripheral blood. CDR3 residues: CASSAPGQGLLTGYTF. The CDR3 coding sequence is TGTGCCAGCAGTGCCCCGGGACAGGGTTTACTAACTGGCTACACCTTC.